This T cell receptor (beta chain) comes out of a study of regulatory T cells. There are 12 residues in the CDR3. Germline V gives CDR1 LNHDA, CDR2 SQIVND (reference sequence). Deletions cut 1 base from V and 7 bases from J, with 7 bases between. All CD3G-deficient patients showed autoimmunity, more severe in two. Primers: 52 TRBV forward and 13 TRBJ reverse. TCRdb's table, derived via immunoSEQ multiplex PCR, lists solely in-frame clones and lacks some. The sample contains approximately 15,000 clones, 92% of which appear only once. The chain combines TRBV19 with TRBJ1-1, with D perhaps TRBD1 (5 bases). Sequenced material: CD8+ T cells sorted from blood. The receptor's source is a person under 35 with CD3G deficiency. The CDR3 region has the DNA TGTGCCAGTAGTATAGGGGGGATTGAAGCTTTCTTT. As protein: CASSIGGIEAFF. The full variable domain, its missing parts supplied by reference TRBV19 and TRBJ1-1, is DGGITQSPKYLFRKEGQNVTLSCEQNLNHDAMYWYRQDPGQGLRLIYYSQIVNDFQKGDIAEGYSVSREKKESFPLTVTSAQKNPTAFYLCASSIGGIEAFFGQGTRLTVV.